The present entry profiles one TCR beta chain with its context. The data are from a study of blood T cells in healthy people across ages. CDR1 and CDR2 from the germline V gene are ENHRY and SYGVKD. V was cut by 0 bases and J by 6 bases, with 12 bases left in between. The CDR3 runs 15 residues. Then a second PCR, running roughly 7 to 11 cycles, was carried out with a sample-barcoded 5' primer and a J-beta primer mix. TCRdb itself ran the 5' RACE reads through MiXCR, one entry per CDR3 protein. This sample yields roughly 860,000 distinct CDR3 sequences, of which around two thirds are seen a single time; around 30% belongs to the top ten.

The material sequenced was blood. The receptor was derived from a man aged 25 to 40 in good health. The J gene is TRBJ1-5, the V gene TRBV10-3; possible D gene TRBD1, 5 bases. The CDR3 DNA reads as TGTGCCATCAGTGAGTCGACTCCAGGGACTCAGCCCCAGCATTTT. Protein: CAISESTPGTQPQHF.